Here is one T cell receptor beta chain with its context. No antigen is known for it. This sample was included in a study of blood T cells in healthy people across ages. Study outcomes and limitations: The fall in TCR beta diversity per million T cells was roughly linear with age.

Germline lookup yields CDR1 LGHNA and CDR2 YSLEER. V was pared by 3 bases and J by 4 bases, with 12 bases between. CDR3 length: 14 residues. It was with a sample-barcoded 5' primer and a J-beta primer mix that a second PCR of roughly 7 to 12 cycles was run. Each cDNA was tagged by a template-switch adaptor containing 12 random nucleotides. A single record per CDR3 protein comes from TCRdb applying MiXCR to the 5' RACE reads. The sample consists of around 2 million distinct CDR3 sequences, roughly two fifths of them appearing once. The sample consisted of blood. The TCR was taken from a human donor in good health. V gene TRBV4-3 combines with J gene TRBJ1-2; tentatively, D is TRBD1 (6 bases). CDR3 bases: TGCGCCAGCAGCCACTATACAGGGACCTATGGCTACACCTTC. Protein: CASSHYTGTYGYTF.